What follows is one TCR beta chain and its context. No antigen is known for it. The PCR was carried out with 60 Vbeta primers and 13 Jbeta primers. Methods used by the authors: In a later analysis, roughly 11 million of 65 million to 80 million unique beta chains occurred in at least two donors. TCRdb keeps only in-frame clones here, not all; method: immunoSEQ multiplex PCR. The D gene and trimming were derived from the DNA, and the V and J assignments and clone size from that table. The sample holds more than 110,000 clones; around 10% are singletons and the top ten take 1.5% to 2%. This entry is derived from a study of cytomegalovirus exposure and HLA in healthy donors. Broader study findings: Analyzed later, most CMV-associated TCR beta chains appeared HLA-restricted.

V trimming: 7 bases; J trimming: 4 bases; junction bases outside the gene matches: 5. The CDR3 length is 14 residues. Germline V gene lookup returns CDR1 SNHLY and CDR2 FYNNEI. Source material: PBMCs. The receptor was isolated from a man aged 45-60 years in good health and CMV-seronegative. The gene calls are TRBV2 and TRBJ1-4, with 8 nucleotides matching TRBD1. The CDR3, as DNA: TGTGCCAGCACTACAGGGGGGGGTAATGAAAAACTGTTTTTT. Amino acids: CASTTGGGNEKLFF.